This record concerns one T cell receptor beta chain sequence. Its antigen specificity is not known. One base away there is no much larger clone; base qualities are not given. This entry is derived from a study of cytomegalovirus exposure and HLA in healthy donors (dated by TCRdb to 2016 to 2017). With regard to the full study: According to an earlier analysis of around 600 of the donors, 150 million to 200 million T cells yielded roughly 110 million unique TCR beta sequences and roughly 280 Gb of sequence data. About 310 gigabases of sequencing data and 80 million or so unique TCR sequences were included in an early release covering roughly 600 HLA-typed donors. Of the 300 to 450 genotyped donors, less than 90% were placed in the genetic ancestry cluster associated with self-reported Caucasian donors. The study aimed to test whether signatures of past pathogen exposure could be identified by cataloging public T cell receptors. The study used immunosequencing to profile the T cell repertoires of approximately 640 subjects and linked those repertoires to cytomegalovirus serostatus. In addition to the first cohort of 650 to 750 subjects, a separate validation cohort of around 110 different subjects was used. The study combined high-throughput TCR immunosequencing, statistical association of individual TCRs with disease status, and machine learning to predict cytomegalovirus infection status. To study patterns of TCR occurrence, a later analysis re-analyzed previously published TCR beta repertoires from around 670 donors and added high-resolution HLA genotyping. Rather than drawing on any new phenotypic data, the later analysis identified candidate immune exposures from TCR beta sequences and the way those sequences occurred across donors. To decide whether each TCR beta V gene segment behaved as functional or pseudogenic, an earlier analysis of several hundred of the donors relied on high-throughput TCR beta sequencing. Donor age, sex, ethnicity and CMV serostatus were compiled alongside the repertoire data. In a later genetic analysis, genome-wide SNP genotypes for about three fifths of the roughly 670 donors were used, and that subset was treated as a discovery cohort. All discovery cohort repertoires had been generated using a single sequencing platform. HLA typing included class I and class II loci at four-digit resolution. The number of donors typed differed by locus, with about 629-640 for A, B, C, DRB1 and DQB1, approximately 500 for DQA1, approximately 570 for DPA1, and 450 to 480 for DPB1. Five DR-DQ haplotypes were handled as single units for association and clustering because linkage in the cohort was strong. Among around 400 genotyped donors of the cohort, an average of approximately 200,000 unique TCR beta nucleotide sequences was sequenced per donor, of which approximately 18% were non-productive. Paper-wide results and their limitations: CMV serostatus was the only immune exposure information available for the cohort. In vitro tests confirmed that a few of the cytomegalovirus-associated TCR beta chains recognize cytomegalovirus antigens. The cohort was sequenced for TCR beta chains only, and without alpha or paired-chain data the features that could be detected were limited. The authors suggested that the approach could potentially be extended to other disease states and immunological phenotypes. The sequencing pipeline was judged likely to have produced a cluster of highly shared sequence variants as a technical artifact. While some public TCRs were present in many individuals, most TCR sequences turned up only very rarely across donors. Because HLA typing was missing for some donors at each locus, association tests included only the typed subset. In a later analysis, around 15,000 TCR beta sequences were associated with specific HLA alleles at a false discovery rate of 0.05. A later genetic analysis associated a missense DCLRE1C variant with V-gene and J-gene trimming of TCR beta chains, and an independent cohort replicated the association. In a later analysis, several top co-occurrence clusters were reported to appear linked to parvovirus B19, influenza, CMV and Epstein-Barr virus. Sequencing depth was assumed to be roughly uniform across donors in the presence/absence analyses, though that assumption may not hold. A total of around 150 TCR beta chains were listed by the study as associated with cytomegalovirus. About 15 rarely observed V segments, including chromosome 9 orphons, were excluded from the earlier analysis of just under 600 of the donors because counts were too low. Compared with the approximately 710-donor mean, donors in an Asian-associated ancestry cluster had fewer N-insertions in productive TCRs, according to a later genetic analysis. The classifier was reported to diagnose cytomegalovirus status with high specificity and sensitivity in both the original cohort and the validation cohort. In a later analysis, the rate of TCR association differed among HLA loci, with DRB1 alleles having the most associated TCRs and HLA-C alleles having the fewest. An earlier analysis of around 540 of the donors showed that most TCR beta V segments appeared in productive rearrangements either about 87% or about 30% of the time, which broadly matched IMGT annotations. Most CMV-associated TCR beta chains appeared to be HLA-restricted in a later analysis, and the HLA associations seemed to be driven largely by CMV exposure. Linkage disequilibrium might explain the correlated functional status among segregating V segments, but an unknown experimental factor could not be excluded. In a later analysis, HLA-associated TCR beta chains showed more clonal expansion and lower generation probabilities than non-associated chains that were equally common. When HLA alleles, especially DR and DQ, strongly co-occurred, TCR associations were difficult to assign to individual alleles. A further reported finding was that TCR beta sequences accurately predicted the HLA-A and HLA-B alleles for most subjects in the first cohort. Some IMGT-functional V segments, including TRBV6-2 and TRBV6-3, could not be told apart with the 87-base-pair reads, so those segments were excluded.

The cohort consisted of 650 to 850 healthy bone marrow donors. At the time of sampling, all cohort members were nominally healthy, though unrecorded immune exposures were likely present. The donor was CMV seropositive and was included in the group of approximately 300 seropositive cohort members. A peripheral blood sample was provided by each donor, and peripheral blood mononuclear cells were used for TCR beta sequencing. The Qiagen DNeasy Blood Extraction Kit was used to extract genomic DNA from the blood cell samples. The germline V end is reduced by 5 bases and the J end by 2 bases; junction bases left unmatched: 6. Counted from cysteine to phenylalanine, this CDR3 has 14 amino acids. Just CDR3 DNA is preserved here, 42 bases in frame from base 1. The germline V gene (reference sequence) yields MNHEY for CDR1 and SMNVEV for CDR2. Library method: the immunoSEQ multiplex PCR assay. For the multiplex PCR, a mixture combining 60 forward primers for TCR Vbeta segments and 13 reverse primers for TCR Jbeta segments was used. The CDR3 region of rearranged TCR beta genes was amplified from genomic DNA with a multiplex PCR assay. The Illumina HiSeq System was used to sequence the amplified TCR beta libraries as 87-base-pair reads. Under the source paper's analysis protocol: A later analysis tallied around 80 million unique TCR beta chains across the 666 repertoires, and around 12 million of those chains were shared by two or more donors. Raw reads were error-corrected and collapsed into unique sequences with a nearest-neighbor algorithm that merged closely related sequences to remove PCR and sequencing errors. To assign V, D and J gene segments, CDR3 sequences were aligned to IMGT reference sequences. For a sequence to be retained, a match of at least six nucleotides to both a V gene segment and a J gene segment was required. A rearrangement counted as productive if the CDR3 had no stop codons and remained in frame with V and J, and every other rearrangement counted as non-productive. Following IMGT convention, CDR3 was defined as the stretch from the second conserved V-encoded cysteine up to the conserved J-encoded phenylalanine. The earlier analysis of a few hundred of the donors excluded any sequence lacking an unambiguous match to a single V gene segment. In an earlier analysis of 587 of the donors, a V segment was called functional when productive rearrangements were above 56.7%, and segregating when the standard deviation between donors exceeded 5%. A statistical classification framework was built for diagnosing cytomegalovirus status from the catalog of TCR beta chain sequences. In a later analysis, V and J genes were assigned by comparing TCR nucleotide sequences against IMGT/GENE-DB human TR gene sequences. In a later analysis, CDR3 sequences and most-parsimonious VDJ recombination scenarios were assigned using the TCRdist pipeline. A later analysis defined each TCR beta chain by its CDR3 amino acid sequence plus V-gene family, and excluded reads lacking a unique V-gene family. As a way to deal with suspected cross-contamination and a sequencing artifact, a later analysis dropped approximately 570 nucleotide sequences that were highly shared and had low generation probability. In a later analysis, a clonal expansion index was calculated for each public chain from normalized within-repertoire ranks of inferred template counts. Generation probabilities in a later analysis came from a VDJ recombination model fitted to out-of-frame rearrangements, and those results were checked against IGoR. A later analysis scored TCR-TCR, TCR-HLA and TCR-CMV co-occurrence with hypergeometric tests, applying a repertoire-size bias correction to TCR pairs. A later analysis estimated false discovery rates by permuting HLA or CMV assignments 20 times. In a later analysis, co-occurring TCRs were grouped using DBSCAN, and TCRdist sequence similarity was added for clustering within HLA-allele-positive subsets. Repertoires with fewer than 30,000 or more than 120,000 public chains, plus five repertoires with anomalous nucleotide sharing, were excluded from co-occurrence clustering. Held by TCRdb, this immuneACCESS table contains in-frame sequences only and omits some clones. Under half of the omission traces to an unresolved V gene where checked; the cause of the rest is unknown. That table supplies the V and J calls and clone size; D and trimming were determined from the DNA. This sample holds 130,000 or so clones; less than 85% were observed only once. Of the sample, approximately 2.1% is held by the ten largest clones.

The sequence is built from TRBV27 and TRBJ2-7; TRBD1 fits 7 bases in the junction. The sequence came from a woman aged 40 to 50 in good health and CMV-seropositive. The sequencing input was PBMCs. CDR3 reads: CASSPTGKPYEQYF. The nucleotides are TGTGCCAGCAGTCCGACAGGGAAACCCTACGAGCAGTACTTC.